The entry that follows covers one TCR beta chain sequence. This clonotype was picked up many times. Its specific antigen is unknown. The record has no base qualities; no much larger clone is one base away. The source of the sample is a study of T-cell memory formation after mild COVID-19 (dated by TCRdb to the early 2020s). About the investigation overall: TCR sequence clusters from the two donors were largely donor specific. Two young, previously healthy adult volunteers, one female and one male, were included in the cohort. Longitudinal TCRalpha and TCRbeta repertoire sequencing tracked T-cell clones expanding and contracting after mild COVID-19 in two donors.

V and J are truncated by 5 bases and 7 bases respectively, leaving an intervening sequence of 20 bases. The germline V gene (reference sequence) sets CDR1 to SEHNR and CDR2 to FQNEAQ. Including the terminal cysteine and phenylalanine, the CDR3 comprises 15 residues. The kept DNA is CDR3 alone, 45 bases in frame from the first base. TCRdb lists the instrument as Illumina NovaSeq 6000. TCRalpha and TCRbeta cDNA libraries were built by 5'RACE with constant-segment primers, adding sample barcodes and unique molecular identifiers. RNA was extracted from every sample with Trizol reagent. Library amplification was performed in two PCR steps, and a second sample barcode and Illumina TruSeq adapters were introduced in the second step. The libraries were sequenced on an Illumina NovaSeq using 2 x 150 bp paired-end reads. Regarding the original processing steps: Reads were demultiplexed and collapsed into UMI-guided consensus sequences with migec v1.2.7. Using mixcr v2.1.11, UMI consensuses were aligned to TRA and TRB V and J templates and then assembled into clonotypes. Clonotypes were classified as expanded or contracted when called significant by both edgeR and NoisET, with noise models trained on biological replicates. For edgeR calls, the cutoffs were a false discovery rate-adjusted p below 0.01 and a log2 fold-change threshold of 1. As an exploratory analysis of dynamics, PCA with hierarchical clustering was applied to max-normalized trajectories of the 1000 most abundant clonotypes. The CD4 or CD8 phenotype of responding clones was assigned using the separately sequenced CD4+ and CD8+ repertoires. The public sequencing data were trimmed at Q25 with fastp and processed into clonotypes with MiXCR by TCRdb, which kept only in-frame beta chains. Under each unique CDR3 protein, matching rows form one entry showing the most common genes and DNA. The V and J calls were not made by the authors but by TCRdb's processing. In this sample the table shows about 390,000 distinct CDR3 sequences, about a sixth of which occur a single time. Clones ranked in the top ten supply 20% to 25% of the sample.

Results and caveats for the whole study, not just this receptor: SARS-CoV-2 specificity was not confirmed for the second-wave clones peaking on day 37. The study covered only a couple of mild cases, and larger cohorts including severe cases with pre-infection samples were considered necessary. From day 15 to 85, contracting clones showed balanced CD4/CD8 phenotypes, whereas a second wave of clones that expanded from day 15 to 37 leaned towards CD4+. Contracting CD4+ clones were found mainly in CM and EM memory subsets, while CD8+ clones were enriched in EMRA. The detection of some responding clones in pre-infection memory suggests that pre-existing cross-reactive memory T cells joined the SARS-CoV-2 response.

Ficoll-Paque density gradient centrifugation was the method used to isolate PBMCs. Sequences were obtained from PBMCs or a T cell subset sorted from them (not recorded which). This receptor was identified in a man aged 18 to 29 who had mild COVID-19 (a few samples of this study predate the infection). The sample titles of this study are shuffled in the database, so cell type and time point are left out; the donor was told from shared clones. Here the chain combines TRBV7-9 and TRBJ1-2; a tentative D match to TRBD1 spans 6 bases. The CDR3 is CASSKQGTHRFGYTF. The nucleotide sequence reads TGTGCCAGCAGCAAACAAGGGACACATCGTTTTGGCTACACCTTC.